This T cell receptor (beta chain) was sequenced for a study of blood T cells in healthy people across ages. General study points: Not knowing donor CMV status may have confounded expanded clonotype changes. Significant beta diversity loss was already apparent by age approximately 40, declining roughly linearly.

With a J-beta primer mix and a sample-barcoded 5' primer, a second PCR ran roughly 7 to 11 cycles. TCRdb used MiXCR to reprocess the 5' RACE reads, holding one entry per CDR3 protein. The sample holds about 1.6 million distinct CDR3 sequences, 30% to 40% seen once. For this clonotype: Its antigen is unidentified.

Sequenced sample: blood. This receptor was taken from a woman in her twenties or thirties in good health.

The CDR3 nucleotides read TGTGCCAGCACTCTGGCCCGGGGGACTAGCGGGGGGGAGCGCACAGATACGCAGTATTTT. It yields the protein CASTLARGTSGGERTDTQYF. This rearrangement joins TRBV6-1 to TRBJ2-3; 16 positions match TRBD2. CDR1 is MNHNS and CDR2 is SASEGT in the germline V gene. J was trimmed by 1 base and V by 7 bases; bases with no gene match: 14. The CDR3 runs to 20 residues.